This T cell receptor beta chain was sequenced during a study of metastatic and nonmetastatic thyroid tumors. The overall study: Across peripheral blood and tumor or nodule tissue samples taken from malignant and benign thyroid patients, the repertoires were compared with one another.

Methods used by the authors: Building a distant-metastasis classifier for papillary thyroid cancer drew on CDR3 differences across clinicopathological groups. TCRdb re-called the PCR reads through MiXCR. The V and J calls were determined by TCRdb, not by the authors. The sample carries 15,000 or so clones, 29% recorded once. The table lists this clone with many counts. The CDR3 is made up of 16 amino acids. Germline V gives CDR1 SGHDT, CDR2 YYEEEE. V was cut by 0 bases and J by 7 bases, with 17 bases left in between. Each patient came to thyroid surgery without any prior treatment (of any kind). The TCR originated in a male donor with papillary thyroid cancer or a benign thyroid nodule (not recorded which). Some clones in this sample may be carry-over from other donors' samples. The specimen was tumor tissue. The genes are TRBV5-6 and TRBJ2-1, with a weak D call TRBD1 (5 bases). CDR3 nucleotides: TGTGCCAGCAGCTTGGGGGGCCAGGGATTGCCAAATGAGCAGTTCTTC. As protein: CASSLGGQGLPNEQFF.